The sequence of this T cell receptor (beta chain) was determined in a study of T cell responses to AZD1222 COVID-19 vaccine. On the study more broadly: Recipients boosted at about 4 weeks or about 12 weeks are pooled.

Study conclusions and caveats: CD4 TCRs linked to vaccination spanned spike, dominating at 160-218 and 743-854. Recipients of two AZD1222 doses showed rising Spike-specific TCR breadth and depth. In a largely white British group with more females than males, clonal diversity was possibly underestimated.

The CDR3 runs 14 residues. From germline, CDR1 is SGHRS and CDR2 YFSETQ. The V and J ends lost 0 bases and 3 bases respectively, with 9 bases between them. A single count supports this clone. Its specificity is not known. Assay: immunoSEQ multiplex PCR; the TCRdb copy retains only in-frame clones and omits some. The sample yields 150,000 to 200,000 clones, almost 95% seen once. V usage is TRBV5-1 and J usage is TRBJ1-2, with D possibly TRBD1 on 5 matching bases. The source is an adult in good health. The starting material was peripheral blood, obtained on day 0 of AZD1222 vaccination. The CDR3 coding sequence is TGCGCCAGCAGCTTGGGGTGGGGCGACTATGGCTACACCTTC. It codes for CASSLGWGDYGYTF.